The 3 T cell receptor beta chains listed next were all sequenced from one sample in a study of cytomegalovirus exposure and HLA in healthy donors. With 60 Vbeta and 13 Jbeta primers, the PCR was carried out. Some clones are missing from TCRdb's copy, which holds only in-frame ones; the method was immunoSEQ multiplex PCR. The table includes around 140,000 clones, 65% to 85% detected once. Sequencing was done on a sample of PBMCs. These receptors were obtained from a young woman in good health and CMV-seronegative.

The chain combines TRBV19 with TRBJ1-4; 9 nucleotides agree with TRBD1. Germline CDR1 reads LNHDA; CDR2 reads SQIVND (reference sequence). The CDR3 extends over 14 amino acids. The trim removed 6 bases at V and 5 bases at J, leaving 4 bases unmatched. The CDR3 here is CASRRTGVNEKLFF. CDR3 coding DNA: TGTGCCAGTAGACGGACAGGGGTAAATGAAAAACTGTTTTTT.

The chain is built from TRBV6-5 and TRBJ2-2; D gene uncertain. This CDR3 has 12 amino acids. V gave up 6 bases and J gave up 2 bases, with 4 bases separating them. The germline V gene has CDR1 MNHEY and CDR2 SVGAGI. CDR3 nucleotides: TGTGCCAGCAGAACTAACACCGGGGAGCTGTTTTTT. Residues: CASRTNTGELFF.

The chain is built from TRBV5-4 and TRBJ2-3; D ambiguous. Germline lookup yields CDR1 SGHNT and CDR2 YYREEE (reference sequence). The CDR3 covers 15 residues. The V end lost 0 bases, the J end lost 1 base, and 9 bases lay between the germline ends. This chain's CDR3 is CASSLESVRTDTQYF. CDR3 nucleotides: TGTGCCAGCAGCTTGGAGTCGGTACGCACAGATACGCAGTATTTT.